The 24 T cell receptor beta chains presented below share a single source sample, sequenced in a study of control samples from healthy donors and cancer patients. The table came from immunoSEQ multiplex PCR; TCRdb's copy has only in-frame clones and leaves some out. The repertoire consists of around 180,000 clones, with more than 85% occurring once and the leading ten covering 2% to 2.5%. The material sequenced was blood. The receptors originated from a middle-aged woman in good health.

The J gene is TRBJ2-4, the V gene TRBV13; possibly TRBD1 or TRBD2 for D (5 bases each). The CDR3 is 16 residues long. Germline values: CDR1 PRHDT, CDR2 FYEKMQ (reference sequence). The V end was cut by 8 bases, the J end by 1 base, with 18 bases between. The CDR3 sequence: CASSFIGWGAKNIQYF. The DNA of the CDR3 is TGTGCCAGCTCCTTTATCGGGTGGGGGGCCAAAAACATTCAGTACTTC. The full variable domain, in which reference TRBV13 and TRBJ2-4 provide the parts outside the CDR3, is AAGVIQSPRHLIKEKRETATLKCYPIPRHDTVYWYQQGPGQDPQFLISFYEKMQSDKGSIPDRFSAQQFSDYHSELNMSSLELGDSALYFCASSFIGWGAKNIQYFGAGTRLSVL.

The rearrangement links TRBV5-1 to TRBJ2-5; D is undetermined. V was pared by 0 bases and J by 5 bases, with 8 bases between. The CDR3 contains 13 residues. Germline values: CDR1 SGHRS, CDR2 YFSETQ. Here the CDR3 DNA reads TGCGCCAGCAGCTTGGTGGTGCGGGAGACCCAGTACTTC. Translated: CASSLVVRETQYF.

V gene TRBV10-2 combines with J gene TRBJ2-7; 8 nucleotides match TRBD1. Germline-derived CDR1 and CDR2 are WSHSY and SAAADI. V shed 7 bases and J 2 bases; nucleotides not matched to a gene: 10. This CDR3 has 15 amino acids. The CDR3 loop reads CASKYKGQGPYEQYF. CDR3 nucleotides: TGCGCCAGCAAGTATAAAGGACAGGGACCCTACGAGCAGTACTTC.

The rearrangement joins TRBV27 to TRBJ1-6; 7 positions agree with TRBD1. The CDR3 covers 17 residues. CDR1 and CDR2 (germline): MNHEY, SMNVEV (reference sequence). Trimming at V came to 5 bases and at J to 7 bases, leaving 14 bases not matched to a gene. The CDR3 spells CASSIPYPTGTNSPLHF. CDR3 DNA sequence: TGTGCCAGCAGTATACCATACCCGACAGGGACCAATTCACCCCTCCACTTT.

This chain joins TRBV14 and TRBJ1-6; 7 bases map to TRBD1. The CDR3 covers 17 residues. V was pared by 1 base and J by 3 bases, with 6 bases of the junction left unmatched. Germline assignment: CDR1 SGHDN and CDR2 FVKESK. CDR3 nucleotide sequence: TGTGCCAGCAGCCAAGTTCGGACAGGCGACTATAATTCACCCCTCCACTTT. This gives the protein CASSQVRTGDYNSPLHF.

The chain has TRBV7-3 and TRBJ2-5, with 7 bases identical to TRBD2. The V and J ends lost 5 bases and 1 base, in that order; junction bases with no gene match: 7. Germline loops: CDR1 SGHTA, CDR2 FQGTGA. The CDR3 spans 15 residues. The DNA for the CDR3 is TGTGCCAGCAGCCAAAGGGCGGGAGTCCAAGAGACCCAGTACTTC. Protein: CASSQRAGVQETQYF.

The rearrangement uses TRBV6-5 and TRBJ2-3, with D unclear. Germline assignment: CDR1 MNHEY and CDR2 SVGAGI. There are 12 residues in the CDR3. Deletions cut 8 bases from V and 2 bases from J, with 8 bases between. CDR3 in DNA: TGTGCCAGCGCGCGTTCCACAGATACGCAGTATTTT. This codes for CASARSTDTQYF.

The V and J genes are TRBV9 and TRBJ2-1, with D unresolved. The V and J ends lost 3 bases and 2 bases respectively, with 6 bases between them. CDR3 length: 13 residues. Germline CDR1 reads SGDLS; CDR2 reads YYNGEE. This CDR3 is CASSEDPYNEQFF. Written as DNA, the CDR3 is TGTGCCAGCAGCGAGGACCCCTACAATGAGCAGTTCTTC.

The chain carries TRBV27 and TRBJ1-1; D remains unclear. V was pared by 0 bases and J by 5 bases, with 13 bases between. Germline assignment: CDR1 MNHEY and CDR2 SMNVEV (reference sequence). This CDR3 spans 15 amino acids. The CDR3, as DNA: TGTGCCAGCAGTTTATCGCCAGCCGTGGGGACTGAAGCTTTCTTT. It codes for CASSLSPAVGTEAFF.

The rearrangement joins TRBV4-1 to TRBJ2-2, with 10 bases lining up with TRBD2. Trimming at V came to 0 bases and at J to 6 bases, leaving 4 bases not matched to a gene. The CDR3 covers 16 residues. Germline V gene sequence: CDR1 MGHRA, CDR2 YSYEKL. The CDR3 sequence is CASSQDPAGGPGELFF. CDR3 sequence (DNA): TGCGCCAGCAGCCAAGACCCAGCGGGGGGGCCCGGGGAGCTGTTTTTT.

This rearrangement joins TRBV9 to TRBJ2-3; D gene uncertain. There are 14 residues in the CDR3. From germline, CDR1 is SGDLS and CDR2 YYNGEE. Trimming removed 0 bases at V and 2 bases at J, with 7 bases between. The CDR3 DNA sequence: TGTGCCAGCAGCGTAGTGAGAAACACAGATACGCAGTATTTT. This translates into CASSVVRNTDTQYF.

This chain links TRBV21-1 with TRBJ2-7; the DNA was not compared with TRBD1, the D call given in the table. TRBV21-1 is listed as a pseudogene. This CDR3 spans 14 amino acids. The DNA of the CDR3 is TGTGCCAGCAGCAAATGCAGGGATTACTACGAGCAGTACTTC. This translates into CASSKCRDYYEQYF.

The chain links TRBV7-9 to TRBJ1-6; perhaps TRBD1 as D (5 bases). Trimming removed 5 bases from V and 6 bases from J, with 11 bases in between. The CDR3 is made up of 14 amino acids. Looked up from germline, CDR1 is SEHNR and CDR2 is FQNEAQ (reference sequence). The CDR3 protein is CASSVTAGNSPLHF. The CDR3 bases are TGTGCCAGCAGCGTGACAGCGGGTAATTCACCCCTCCACTTT.

This clone was seen only a few times. The chain carries TRBV6-6 and TRBJ2-7; D might be TRBD1 (6 bases). The CDR3 consists of 14 residues. Per germline, CDR1 MNHNY and CDR2 SVGAGI (reference sequence). V gave up 8 bases and J gave up 3 bases, with 17 bases separating them. Here the CDR3 reads CASWSGDGGYEQYF. The CDR3 region has the DNA TGTGCCAGCTGGTCAGGGGACGGAGGCTACGAGCAGTACTTC.

The chain has TRBV11-3 and TRBJ2-7; TRBD2 matches at 10 bases. The CDR3 loop spans 14 amino acids. V lost 0 bases, J lost 6 bases, and 2 bases stayed unmatched. The germline gives CDR1 SGHNT, CDR2 YENEEA. CDR3 amino acids: CASSLDPSGGEQYF. DNA of the CDR3: TGTGCCAGCAGCTTAGATCCTAGCGGGGGCGAGCAGTACTTC.

V and J are TRBV3-1 (or the pseudogene TRBV3-2) and TRBJ1-5, with 10 bases fitting TRBD1. The CDR3 has 19 residues. With V trimmed by 4 bases and J by 0 bases, 12 bases remained unmatched. Germline CDR1 reads LGHDT; CDR2 reads YNNKEL (reference sequence). The CDR3 DNA is TGTGCCAGCAGCCCGTCAATCAGGGACAGGGGCTATAGCAATCAGCCCCAGCATTTT. It encodes CASSPSIRDRGYSNQPQHF.

The CDR3 here is CASSLGVNTGELFF. CDR3 in DNA: TGTGCCAGTAGCCTTGGGGTTAACACCGGGGAGCTGTTTTTT. The chain uses TRBV19 and TRBJ2-2; D is undetermined. The CDR3 contains 14 residues. V was pared by 6 bases and J by 2 bases, with 10 bases between. Germline V gene sequence: CDR1 LNHDA, CDR2 SQIVND (reference sequence).

The chain links TRBV7-2 to TRBJ1-4; no firm D call. The germline V and J ends were trimmed by 6 bases and 8 bases, with 13 bases remaining between them. This CDR3 spans 13 amino acids. Germline values: CDR1 SGHTA, CDR2 FQGNSA. CDR3 DNA sequence: TGTGCCAGCAGGCGGCAGTCTGGGGAAAAACTGTTTTTT. It yields the protein CASRRQSGEKLFF.

V usage is TRBV6-2 or TRBV6-3 and J usage is TRBJ1-6; tentative D call: TRBD1 (6 bases). The germline gives CDR1 MNHEY, CDR2 SVGEGT. Between the trimmed V and J ends, which lost 0 bases and 4 bases, there was a span of 10 bases. The CDR3 covers 16 residues. CDR3 sequence: CASSYSGAEYNSPLHF. CDR3 sequence (DNA): TGTGCCAGCAGTTACTCGGGGGCAGAGTATAATTCACCCCTCCACTTT.

The genes are TRBV5-1 and TRBJ2-7; 7 bases agree with TRBD1. Germline CDR1 and CDR2: SGHRS and YFSETQ. The CDR3 covers 16 residues. With V trimmed by 3 bases and J by 5 bases, 14 bases remained unmatched. CDR3: CASSWGPTGTVNEQYF. DNA for the CDR3: TGCGCCAGCAGCTGGGGCCCCACCGGGACAGTCAACGAGCAGTACTTC. Full variable domain (remainder filled in from reference TRBV5-1 and TRBJ2-7): KAGVTQTPRYLIKTRGQQVTLSCSPISGHRSVSWYQQTPGQGLQFLFEYFSETQRNKGNFPGRFSGRQFSNSRSEMNVSTLELGDSALYLCASSWGPTGTVNEQYFGPGTRLTVT.

The V call is TRBV19, the J call TRBJ2-1; D unclear. Trimming pared 3 bases from V and 6 bases from J, leaving 9 bases between. This CDR3 contains 13 residues. The germline gives CDR1 LNHDA, CDR2 SQIVND (reference sequence). The CDR3 DNA sequence: TGTGCCAGTAGTATTATGCTTTTCAATGAGCAGTTCTTC. Translated, it gives CASSIMLFNEQFF.

The chain has TRBV6-5 and TRBJ2-7, with 7 bases aligning to TRBD1. CDR1 and CDR2 (germline): MNHEY, SVGAGI. J was trimmed by 5 bases and V by 5 bases; bases with no gene match: 12. The CDR3 is 15 amino acids. For the CDR3, the DNA is TGTGCCAGCAGTCATATGATGACAGGGCCCCACGAGCAGTACTTC. Translating gives CASSHMMTGPHEQYF.

J is TRBJ2-1 and V is TRBV14; no clear D gene. The length of the CDR3 is 15 residues. The germline CDR1 and CDR2 sequences are SGHDN and FVKESK. V lost 3 bases to trimming and J lost 0 bases, with 9 bases between them. The CDR3 protein is CASSHSSSSYNEQFF. The CDR3 DNA reads TGTGCCAGCAGCCATTCTTCCTCCTCCTACAATGAGCAGTTCTTC.

This clone was detected only once. The gene calls are TRBV10-3 and TRBJ1-6; D gene uncertain. Germline-derived CDR1 and CDR2 are ENHRY and SYGVKD. The CDR3 has 15 amino acids. Trimming removed 5 bases from V and 0 bases from J, with 8 bases in between. Here the CDR3 reads CAISQEPSYNSPLHF. CDR3 nucleotide sequence: TGTGCCATCAGTCAAGAACCCTCCTATAATTCACCCCTCCACTTT.